This T cell receptor (beta chain) was identified in a study of blood T cell repertoires in COVID-19 (dated by TCRdb to 2019 to 2021). Some background on the complete study: Samples covering the acute and convalescent phases of COVID-19 were provided by collaborators in the United States, Italy and Spain. The material from the prospective study consisted of cDNA or gDNA derived from T cells, B-cell-depleted T cells, or PBMCs. The dataset comprised deeply sampled blood TCRbeta repertoires from subjects exposed to, actively infected with, or recovered from COVID-19. The repertoires were made available in a free public database intended to serve as a resource for research on the immune response to SARS-CoV-2. The samples were drawn from two sources: the first 160 participants of the ongoing ImmuneRACE study, and 1,254 subjects contributed by 6 global collaborators. The sample metadata nearly always contained a de-identified subject ID, COVID-19 status, age in years and sex. HLA class I and class II types, where available, came from metadata supplied by the sample provider rather than from assay-based typing. Points the paper makes about the study in general: The quantity of clinical and demographic metadata differed by source and by participant and was supplied without curation.

Regarding this clone: The antigen this receptor binds is unknown. Per-base quality was not reported, and no clone a single base away is much larger than it.

TCRbeta CDR3 regions were amplified from genomic DNA using the immunoSEQ Assay, a bias-controlled multiplex PCR. Per the original workflow: Within the assay, amplification of reference gene primers was used to estimate how many nucleated cells each sample contained. To quantify the absolute abundance of each unique TCRbeta CDR3 rearrangement, sequence reads were collapsed and filtered. For each sample, productive Simpson clonality was calculated as the square root of Simpson's diversity index over productive rearrangements. TCRdb obtained this table from immuneACCESS and retained in-frame rearrangements with V and J assigned. These tables miss some clones; where compared with another copy, unresolved V genes account for less than half of the shortfall, and the remainder is unexplained. The DNA was the basis for D and trimming; V, J and clone size are from that table. The sample includes roughly 250,000 clones, with more than 80% observed a single time. The ten largest clones capture 3.7% of the sample.

Collaborating institutions collected whole blood in K2EDTA tubes following their own protocols. For TCRbeta analysis, collaborators shipped samples in one of three forms: frozen whole blood, isolated PBMCs, or DNA extracted from either of those sample types. The receptor comes from a middle-aged woman with acute or convalescent COVID-19. Sequenced input: peripheral blood.

The sequence in DNA is TGTGCCAGTAGTACCCAGGACAGGGTTGGCTACACCTTC. The translation is CASSTQDRVGYTF. Recombination connected TRBV19 to TRBJ1-2; 8 junctional bases match TRBD1. Its CDR3 holds 13 amino acids, cysteine through phenylalanine. Only the CDR3 DNA is retained, 39 bases long and in frame from the first base. Germline trimming amounts to 4 bases on V and 7 bases on J, with 5 as the count of junction bases outside the gene matches. The germline V gene (reference sequence) yields LNHDA for CDR1 and SQIVND for CDR2. Where the CDR3 stops, the reference TRBV19 and TRBJ1-2 genes take over; the full variable domain is DGGITQSPKYLFRKEGQNVTLSCEQNLNHDAMYWYRQDPGQGLRLIYYSQIVNDFQKGDIAEGYSVSREKKESFPLTVTSAQKNPTAFYLCASSTQDRVGYTFGSGTRLTVV.